This entry is about one T cell receptor (beta chain). What it recognizes is unknown. The data derive from a study of radiation and T cells in renal cell carcinoma. Whole-study context: Nephrectomy followed 15 Gy stereotactic body radiation by 4 weeks. Study outcomes and limitations: Baseline intratumoral clonotype presence is unknown without pretreatment biopsies.

Germline V lookup: CDR1 LNHDA, CDR2 SQIVND (reference sequence). Trimming removed 5 bases from V and 1 base from J, with 8 bases in between. The length of the CDR3 is 13 residues. The time point was: blood 2 weeks post-SBRT. The treatment is: 15 Gy SBRT to primary tumor, nephrectomy 4 weeks later. Clear cell pathology was present in this patient's renal cell carcinoma. Here immunoSEQ multiplex PCR was the method, and the copy in TCRdb shows in-frame clones only, minus some. Here the sample spans roughly 130,000 clones, roughly 77% being singletons. The TCR sequence derives from a woman aged 60-70 years with renal cell carcinoma. The chain uses TRBV19 and TRBJ1-1; the D gene is possibly TRBD1 (5 bases). The sample consisted of blood, taken from a patient whose treatment included radiotherapy and nephrectomy. The CDR3 spells CASSAQGNTEAFF. The CDR3 DNA is TGTGCCAGTAGTGCCCAGGGGAACACTGAAGCTTTCTTT.